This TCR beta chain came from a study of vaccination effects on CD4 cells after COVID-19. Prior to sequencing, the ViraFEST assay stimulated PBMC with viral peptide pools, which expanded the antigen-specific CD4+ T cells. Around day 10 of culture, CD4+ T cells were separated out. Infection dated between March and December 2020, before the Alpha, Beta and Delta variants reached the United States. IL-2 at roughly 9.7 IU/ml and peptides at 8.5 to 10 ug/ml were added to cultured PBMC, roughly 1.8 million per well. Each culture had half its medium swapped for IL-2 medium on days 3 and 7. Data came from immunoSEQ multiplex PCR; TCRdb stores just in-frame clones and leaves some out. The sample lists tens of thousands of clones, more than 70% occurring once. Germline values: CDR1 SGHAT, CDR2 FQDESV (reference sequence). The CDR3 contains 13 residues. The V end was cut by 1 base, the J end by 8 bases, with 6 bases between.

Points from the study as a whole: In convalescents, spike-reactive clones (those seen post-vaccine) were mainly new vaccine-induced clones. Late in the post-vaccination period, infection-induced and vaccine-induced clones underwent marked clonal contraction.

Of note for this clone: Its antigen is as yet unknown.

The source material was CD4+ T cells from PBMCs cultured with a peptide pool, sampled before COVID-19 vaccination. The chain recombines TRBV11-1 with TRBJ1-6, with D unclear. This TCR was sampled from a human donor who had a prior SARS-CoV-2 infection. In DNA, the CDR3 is TGTGCCAGCAGCTTAGATTACGATTCACCCCTCCACTTT. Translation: CASSLDYDSPLHF.